The present TCR beta chain was sequenced within a study of blood T cells in healthy people across ages. Findings of the study overall: Samples with more naive T cells showed higher observed beta diversity.

PCR was performed a second time for roughly 7 to 12 cycles using a sample-barcoded 5' primer and a J-beta primer mix. Using its own MiXCR run on the 5' RACE reads, TCRdb lists one record per CDR3 protein. The table shows 750,000 or so distinct CDR3 sequences, with approximately 25% occurring only once. Only a few counts were recorded for this clonotype. Its antigen is undetermined. V dropped 5 bases and J dropped 10; count of bases not matched to a gene: 6. CDR3 length equals 14 residues. CDR1 SGHVS and CDR2 FQNEAQ come from the germline V gene. The sample was also linked to a second study, of T cells of mothers and their children.

The chain recombines TRBV7-8 with TRBJ2-1; 12 bases agree with TRBD2. The sequenced sample was blood. The TCR was taken from a boy younger than 18 in good health. CDR3 coding DNA: TGTGCCAGCAGCCCTACGACTAGCGGGGGAGAGCAGTTCTTC. Translation gives CASSPTTSGGEQFF.